What follows are 28 T cell receptor beta chains derived from one specimen sequenced in a study of blood T cell repertoires in COVID-19 (TCRdb year 2020). Libraries were constructed by the immunoSEQ multiplex PCR assay. The immuneACCESS repertoire file appears here via TCRdb, limited to in-frame rearrangements. These files lack a portion of the clones; in checked studies, under half of the deficit traces to unresolved V genes, and the cause of the others is not known. The sample records around 250,000 clones, more than 85% of which are singletons. The ten largest clonotypes hold approximately 3.7% of the sample. Source material: PBMCs or T cells enriched from blood (not recorded which). These receptors all stem from a woman aged 25 to 39 who had recovered from COVID-19.

The V and J genes are TRBV12-2 and TRBJ2-2; whether TRBD1, the table's D call, matches the DNA was not checked. TRBV12-2 is noted as a pseudogene. The CDR3 runs 13 residues. The CDR3 loop is CASRLGQPGELFF. The CDR3 DNA reads TGTGCAAGTCGCTTAGGACAGCCCGGGGAGCTGTTTTTT.

The chain is built from TRBV2 and TRBJ1-5; a weak D match, TRBD1 (5 bases). Germline V gene lookup returns CDR1 SNHLY and CDR2 FYNNEI. V was trimmed by 7 bases and J by 7 bases, leaving 14 bases between them. The CDR3 covers 13 residues. CDR3 amino acids: CASNQGVRQPQHF. CDR3 DNA sequence: TGTGCCAGCAATCAGGGTGTCCGACAGCCCCAGCATTTT.

The chain is built from TRBV9 and TRBJ2-2; 9 nucleotides align to TRBD2. This CDR3 comprises 14 residues. Per germline, CDR1 SGDLS and CDR2 YYNGEE. V shed 4 bases and J 6 bases; nucleotides not matched to a gene: 4. The DNA for the CDR3 is TGTGCCAGCAGCCAGGGACTAGCTTCCGGGGAGCTGTTTTTT. This encodes CASSQGLASGELFF.

The J gene is TRBJ2-1, the V gene TRBV11-3; possible D gene TRBD2, 6 bases. Looked up from germline, CDR1 is SGHNT and CDR2 is YENEEA. The CDR3 sequence is 14 residues long. V was cut by 6 bases and J by 4 bases, with 13 bases left in between. CDR3 nucleotides: TGTGCCAGCAGTCGGAGCGGGTCATACAATGAGCAGTTCTTC. Its protein is CASSRSGSYNEQFF.

The chain joins TRBV6-5 to TRBJ2-4; D might be TRBD2 (5 bases). Looked up from germline, CDR1 is MNHEY and CDR2 is SVGAGI. The CDR3 has 13 amino acids. The V end was cut by 2 bases, the J end by 9 bases, with 11 bases between. The chain's CDR3 is CASSYREGGIQYF. For the CDR3, the DNA is TGTGCCAGCAGTTACCGCGAGGGTGGCATTCAGTACTTC.

The J gene is TRBJ1-1, the V gene TRBV27; D gene uncertain. Looked up from germline, CDR1 is MNHEY and CDR2 is SMNVEV (reference sequence). CDR3 length equals 16 residues. Trimming stripped 6 bases from V and 1 base from J, with 18 bases between. CDR3 residues: CASRFNPFTENTEAFF. The CDR3 DNA reads TGTGCCAGCAGGTTTAATCCTTTCACAGAGAACACTGAAGCTTTCTTT.

The V gene is TRBV30, the J gene TRBJ2-7; weak D call: TRBD2 (6 bases). CDR3 length equals 12 residues. Between the trimmed V and J ends, which lost 3 bases and 6 bases, there was a span of 12 bases. CDR1 GTSNPN and CDR2 SVGIG come from the germline V gene (reference sequence). This CDR3 is CAWRNSGPEQYF. The CDR3, as DNA: TGTGCCTGGAGAAATAGCGGACCCGAGCAGTACTTC.

This clone appeared once. The CDR3 here is CASSPLQGSNQPQHF. CDR3 in DNA: TGTGCCAGCTCACCCCTACAGGGCAGCAATCAGCCCCAGCATTTT. The gene calls are TRBV18 and TRBJ1-5; a possible D gene is TRBD1 (6 bases). This CDR3 contains 15 residues. Germline CDR1 reads KGHSH; CDR2 reads LQKENI. The V and J ends lost 3 bases and 1 base respectively, with 10 bases between them.

This chain links TRBV14 with TRBJ1-1; 7 bases agree with TRBD1. The germline V gene has CDR1 SGHDN and CDR2 FVKESK. The CDR3 is made up of 13 amino acids. V lost 1 base and J lost 7; bases outside the gene matches: 3. The CDR3 nucleotides read TGTGCCAGCAGCCAAGTCCGGGACAGTGAAGCTTTCTTT. This codes for CASSQVRDSEAFF. The full variable domain, its missing parts supplied by reference TRBV14 and TRBJ1-1, is EAGVTQFPSHSVIEKGQTVTLRCDPISGHDNLYWYRRVMGKEIKFLLHFVKESKQDESGMPNNRFLAERTGGTYSTLKVQPAELEDSGVYFCASSQVRDSEAFFGQGTRLTVV.

About this clone: In the same sample, other DNA sequences code for this CDR3. The chain's CDR3 is CASSLAGGHQPQHF. The CDR3 coding sequence is TGTGCCAGCAGCTTAGCAGGGGGTCATCAGCCCCAGCATTTT. The V and J genes are TRBV11-2 and TRBJ1-5, with 7 bases fitting TRBD1. Germline lookup yields CDR1 SGHAT and CDR2 FQNNGV. This CDR3 comprises 14 residues. Losses at the gene ends were 1 base for V and 5 bases for J; bases not matched to a gene: 2.

This chain uses TRBV6-5 with TRBJ1-5, with 9 bases identical to TRBD1. The CDR3 spans 15 residues. J gave up 3 bases and V 6 bases, and 6 bases lay outside the gene matches. The germline CDR1 and CDR2 sequences are MNHEY and SVGAGI. CDR3 DNA sequence: TGTGCCAGCAGATGGACAGGGGATACCAATCAGCCCCAGCATTTT. Encoded protein: CASRWTGDTNQPQHF.

The chain employs TRBV7-8 and TRBJ1-2, with D possibly being TRBD1 (5 bases). The germline gives CDR1 SGHVS, CDR2 FQNEAQ. This CDR3 comprises 15 residues. Between the trimmed V and J ends, which lost 0 bases and 3 bases, there was a span of 11 bases. CDR3 nucleotides: TGTGCCAGCAGCTTAGCTGGGGCGGGGGACTATGGCTACACCTTC. Translated, it gives CASSLAGAGDYGYTF.

CDR3 nucleotide sequence: TGCAGCGTCTCCAGGGGGGCGCCTGAAGCTTTCTTT. This gives the protein CSVSRGAPEAFF. The V and J genes are TRBV29-1 and TRBJ1-1, with 7 bases fitting TRBD1. J gave up 6 bases and V 6 bases, and 7 bases lay outside the gene matches. Germline CDR1 is SQVTM and CDR2 is ANQGSEA. This CDR3 is 12 amino acids long.

This rearrangement joins TRBV4-2 to TRBJ1-1; perhaps TRBD1 as D (5 bases). The CDR3 contains 14 residues. Germline V CDR1 and CDR2: LGHNA, YNFKEQ. V lost 0 bases and J 4 bases, leaving 9 bases between the germline ends. The CDR3 DNA reads TGTGCCAGCAGCCAAGAGAAAGGGGCCACTGAAGCTTTCTTT. This codes for CASSQEKGATEAFF.

The V and J genes are TRBV7-9 and TRBJ1-4; D not resolved. The CDR3 contains 16 residues. Germline V gene lookup returns CDR1 SEHNR and CDR2 FQNEAQ (reference sequence). V was pared by 3 bases and J by 0 bases, with 11 bases between. The DNA of the CDR3 is TGTGCCAGCAGCTTTTTTAGCGCAGCAACTAATGAAAAACTGTTTTTT. Amino acids: CASSFFSAATNEKLFF.

This chain connects TRBV13 to TRBJ1-3, with 8 bases that match TRBD1. The CDR3 runs to 20 residues. J gave up 0 bases and V 6 bases, and 19 bases lay outside the gene matches. CDR1 and CDR2 from the germline V gene are PRHDT and FYEKMQ (reference sequence). The CDR3 reads CASRILLAGGRWSSGNTIYF. The CDR3 DNA sequence: TGTGCCAGCAGGATTCTCTTGGCAGGGGGCAGGTGGAGCTCTGGAAACACCATATATTTT. The full variable domain, rest sourced from reference TRBV13 and TRBJ1-3, is AAGVIQSPRHLIKEKRETATLKCYPIPRHDTVYWYQQGPGQDPQFLISFYEKMQSDKGSIPDRFSAQQFSDYHSELNMSSLELGDSALYFCASRILLAGGRWSSGNTIYFGEGSWLTVV.

The chain carries TRBV12-5 and TRBJ1-5; D possibly corresponds to TRBD1 (6 bases). V gave up 6 bases and J gave up 3 bases, with 12 bases separating them. The germline V gene has CDR1 LGHNT and CDR2 FRNRAP. The CDR3 length is 14 residues. The CDR3 sequence is CASGRGGLNQPQHF. In DNA form, the CDR3 reads TGTGCTAGTGGAAGGGGGGGACTCAATCAGCCCCAGCATTTT. Variable domain in full (rest from reference TRBV12-5 and TRBJ1-5): DARVTQTPRHKVTEMGQEVTMRCQPILGHNTVFWYRQTMMQGLELLAYFRNRAPLDDSGMPKDRFSAEMPDATLATLKIQPSEPRDSAVYFCASGRGGLNQPQHFGDGTRLSIL.

This chain links TRBV21-1 with TRBJ1-5; TRBD1, the table's D call, was not compared with the DNA. TRBV21-1 is a known pseudogene. The CDR3 extends over 15 amino acids. For the CDR3, the DNA is TGTGCCAGCAGCAAGGAACAGTTTTGTAGTCAGCCCCAGCATTTT. This encodes CASSKEQFCSQPQHF.

The rearrangement joins TRBV5-5 to TRBJ2-1; 11 positions agree with TRBD2. V shed 1 base, J shed 6 bases, and the junction held 3 bases outside the gene matches. There are 15 residues in the CDR3. In germline, CDR1 is SGHKS, CDR2 YYEKEE (reference sequence). This CDR3 reads CASSLSSGRANEQFF. CDR3 in DNA: TGTGCCAGCAGCTTGAGTAGCGGGAGGGCCAATGAGCAGTTCTTC. The entire variable domain, with the rest obtained from reference TRBV5-5 and TRBJ2-1, is as follows: DAGVTQSPTHLIKTRGQQVTLRCSPISGHKSVSWYQQVLGQGPQFIFQYYEKEERGRGNFPDRFSARQFPNYSSELNVNALLLGDSALYLCASSLSSGRANEQFFGPGTRLTVL.

The CDR3 loop is CASSSDVGGNSPLHF. In DNA form, the CDR3 reads TGTGCCAGCAGTTCTGACGTCGGGGGGAATTCACCCCTCCACTTT. This chain joins TRBV27 and TRBJ1-6, with D possibly being TRBD1 (5 bases). The germline V gene has CDR1 MNHEY and CDR2 SMNVEV (reference sequence). This CDR3 has 15 amino acids. Trimming stripped 4 bases from V and 7 bases from J, with 14 bases between.

The chain carries TRBV6-4 and TRBJ2-1; 9 bases agree with TRBD2. The CDR3 length is 16 residues. V shed 2 bases, J shed 6 bases, and the junction held 8 bases outside the gene matches. The V gene's germline CDR1 is MRHNA and CDR2 SNTAGT. CDR3 loop: CASSDGRAGGSNEQFF. In nucleotides, the CDR3 is TGTGCCAGCAGTGACGGTCGGGCGGGAGGGAGCAATGAGCAGTTCTTC.

This clone was counted between two and nine times. V gene TRBV18 combines with J gene TRBJ1-2; 8 nucleotides align to TRBD1. Germline values: CDR1 KGHSH, CDR2 LQKENI. J was trimmed by 6 bases and V by 1 base; bases with no gene match: 4. This CDR3 is 14 amino acids long. CDR3 in amino acids: CASSPLSGGDGYTF. CDR3 bases: TGTGCCAGCTCACCACTATCAGGGGGCGATGGCTACACCTTC.

This clone came up a few times. The chain is built from TRBV2 and TRBJ1-5; 8 bases fit TRBD1. The CDR3 sequence is 15 residues long. Germline loops: CDR1 SNHLY, CDR2 FYNNEI. Unmatched junction bases numbered 5, after V lost 6 bases and J lost 1 base. CDR3 protein: CASSERTGSNQPQHF. CDR3 DNA: TGTGCCAGCAGCGAAAGGACAGGGAGCAATCAGCCCCAGCATTTT.

The gene calls are TRBV18 and TRBJ1-5; 9 bases fit TRBD1. The V gene's germline CDR1 is KGHSH and CDR2 LQKENI. V trimming: 4 bases; J trimming: 6 bases; junction bases outside the gene matches: 4. The CDR3 extends over 14 amino acids. CDR3 sequence: CASSQDRGRQPQHF. DNA for the CDR3: TGTGCCAGCTCACAGGACAGGGGTCGTCAGCCCCAGCATTTT.

The chain carries TRBV5-1 and TRBJ1-1, with D unresolved. This CDR3 comprises 18 residues. V shed 0 bases and J shed 3 bases, with 21 bases lying between them. Germline V gene sequence: CDR1 SGHRS, CDR2 YFSETQ. As DNA, the CDR3 is TGCGCCAGCAGCTTGGCCGGGATGCGGGGTGCTGATGACACTGAAGCTTTCTTT. Translated: CASSLAGMRGADDTEAFF.

The chain combines TRBV2 with TRBJ1-6, with D tentatively TRBD1 (6 bases). Germline values: CDR1 SNHLY, CDR2 FYNNEI. Deletions cut 5 bases from V and 7 bases from J, with 9 bases between. CDR3 size: 13 residues. CDR3 nucleotide sequence: TGTGCCAGCAGTCGGGACATCAATTCACCCCTCCACTTT. It encodes CASSRDINSPLHF.

The chain joins TRBV6-1 to TRBJ1-2; TRBD1 might be the D (5 bases). Trimming cost V 1 base and J 6 bases, with 12 bases left between them. CDR3 length equals 14 residues. Germline assignment: CDR1 MNHNS and CDR2 SASEGT. CDR3 coding DNA: TGTGCCAGCAGTGAAGGGACGGGGGGGAATGGCTACACCTTC. It codes for CASSEGTGGNGYTF.

This clone was observed once. The genes are TRBV4-3 and TRBJ2-1, with 10 bases that match TRBD2. V was clipped by 0 bases and J by 1 base; unmatched bases: 3. Per germline, CDR1 LGHNA and CDR2 YSLEER. This CDR3 region has 17 residues. This CDR3 reads CASSQEPSGSSYNEQFF. The CDR3 DNA reads TGCGCCAGCAGCCAAGAACCTAGCGGGAGTTCCTACAATGAGCAGTTCTTC.